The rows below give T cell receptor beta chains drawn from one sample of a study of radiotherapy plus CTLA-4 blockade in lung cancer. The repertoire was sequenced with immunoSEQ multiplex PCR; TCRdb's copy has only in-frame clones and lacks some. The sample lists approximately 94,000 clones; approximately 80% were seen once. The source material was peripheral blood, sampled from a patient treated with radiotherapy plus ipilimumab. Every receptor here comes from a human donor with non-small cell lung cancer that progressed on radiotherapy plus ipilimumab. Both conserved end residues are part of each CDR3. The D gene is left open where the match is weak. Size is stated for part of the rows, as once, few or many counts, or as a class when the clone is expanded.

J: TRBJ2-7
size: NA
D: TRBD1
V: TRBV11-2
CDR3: CASSADRLSYEQYF
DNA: TGTGCCAGCAGCGCGGACAGGCTCTCCTACGAGCAGTACTTC

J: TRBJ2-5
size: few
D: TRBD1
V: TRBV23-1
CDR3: CASSQSRDREAARGTQYF
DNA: TGCGCCAGCAGTCAATCGAGGGACAGGGAGGCGGCCCGGGGGACCCAGTACTTC

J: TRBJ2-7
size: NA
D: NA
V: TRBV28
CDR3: CASYPIGAYEQYF
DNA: TGTGCCAGCTATCCCATTGGGGCGTACGAGCAGTACTTC

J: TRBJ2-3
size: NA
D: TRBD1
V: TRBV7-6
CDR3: CASREGQGSTDTQYF
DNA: TGTGCCAGCAGAGAGGGACAGGGTAGCACAGATACGCAGTATTTT

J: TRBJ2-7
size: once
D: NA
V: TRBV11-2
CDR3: CASSLVFSQGSDEQYF
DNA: TGTGCCAGCAGCTTAGTTTTCTCCCAGGGTTCCGACGAGCAGTACTTC

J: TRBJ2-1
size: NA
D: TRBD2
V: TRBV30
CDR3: CAWSAGGTGYEQFF
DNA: TGTGCCTGGAGTGCGGGAGGGACCGGCTATGAGCAGTTCTTC

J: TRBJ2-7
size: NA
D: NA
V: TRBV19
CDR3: CASSGTSLRFEQYF
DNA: TGTGCCAGTAGCGGGACATCCCTACGTTTTGAGCAGTACTTC

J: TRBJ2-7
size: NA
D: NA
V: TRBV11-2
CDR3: CASSLDVTNEQYF
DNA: TGTGCCAGCAGCTTAGATGTAACTAACGAGCAGTACTTC

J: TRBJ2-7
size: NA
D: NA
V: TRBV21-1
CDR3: CASSTDSSSF
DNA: TGTGCCAGCAGCACGGACAGCTCTTCCTTC

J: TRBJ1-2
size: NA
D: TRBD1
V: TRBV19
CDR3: CATLPSGTAITYGYTF
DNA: TGTGCCACTCTACCCTCCGGGACAGCGATTACCTATGGCTACACCTTC

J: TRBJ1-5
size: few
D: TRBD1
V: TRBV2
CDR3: CASSVGTGVQPQHF
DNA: TGTGCCAGCAGTGTGGGGACAGGAGTTCAGCCCCAGCATTTT

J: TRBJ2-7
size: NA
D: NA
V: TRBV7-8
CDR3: CASSSERRDRSYEQYF
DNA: TGTGCCAGCAGCTCTGAAAGAAGGGACCGTTCCTACGAGCAGTACTTC

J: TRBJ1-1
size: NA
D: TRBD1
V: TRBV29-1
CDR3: CSVELRQGASIRMNTEAFF
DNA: TGCAGCGTTGAACTCCGGCAGGGGGCATCTATCCGAATGAACACTGAAGCTTTCTTT

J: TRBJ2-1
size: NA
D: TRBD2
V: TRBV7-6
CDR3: CASSLLSGTSYNEQFF
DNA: TGTGCCAGCAGCTTACTTAGCGGGACCTCCTACAATGAGCAGTTCTTC

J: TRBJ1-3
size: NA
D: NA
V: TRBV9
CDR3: CASSVVSQGYGNTIYF
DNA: TGTGCCAGCAGCGTAGTTTCTCAGGGGTATGGAAACACCATATATTTT

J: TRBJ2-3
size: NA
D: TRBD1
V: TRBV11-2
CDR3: CASSLDRDRGYTDTQYF
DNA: TGTGCCAGCAGCTTAGATCGAGACAGGGGATACACAGATACGCAGTATTTT

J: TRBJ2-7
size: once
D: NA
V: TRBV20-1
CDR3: CSARQGYEQYF
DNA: TGCAGTGCTAGACAGGGTTACGAGCAGTACTTC

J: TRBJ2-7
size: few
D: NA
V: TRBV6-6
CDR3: CASTSNSAYEQYF
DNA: TGTGCCAGCACTAGTAACTCCGCCTACGAGCAGTACTTC

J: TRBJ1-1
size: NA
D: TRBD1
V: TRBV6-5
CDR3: CASSLEVQGRSEAFF
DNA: TGTGCCAGCAGCCTCGAGGTACAGGGGCGGTCTGAAGCTTTCTTT

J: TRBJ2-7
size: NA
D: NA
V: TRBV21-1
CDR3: CASSLPSMSLRSSYEQYF
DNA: TGTGCCAGCAGTCTTCCTTCTATGTCGCTGCGAAGCTCCTACGAGCAGTACTTC

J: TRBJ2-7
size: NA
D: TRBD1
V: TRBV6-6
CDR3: CASSYHRDRGNYEQYF
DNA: TGTGCCAGCAGTTACCACCGGGACAGGGGCAATTACGAGCAGTACTTC

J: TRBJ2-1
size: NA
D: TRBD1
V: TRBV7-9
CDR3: CASSSDRVAYNEQFF
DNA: TGTGCCAGCAGCTCCGACAGGGTGGCCTACAATGAGCAGTTCTTC

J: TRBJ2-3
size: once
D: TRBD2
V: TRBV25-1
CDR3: CASSAPGGTDTQYF
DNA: TGTGCCAGCAGTGCCCCGGGGGGTACAGATACGCAGTATTTT

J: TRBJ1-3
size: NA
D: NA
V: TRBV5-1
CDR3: CASSLESGSGNTIYF
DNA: TGCGCCAGCAGCTTGGAGTCGGGCTCTGGAAACACCATATATTTT

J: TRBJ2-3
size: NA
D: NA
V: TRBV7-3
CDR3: CASSLSADTDTQYF
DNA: TGTGCCAGCAGCTTATCAGCAGACACAGATACGCAGTATTTT

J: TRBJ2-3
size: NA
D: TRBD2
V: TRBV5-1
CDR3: CASREGLAGGSTDTQYF
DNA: TGCGCCAGCAGGGAGGGACTAGCGGGAGGGAGCACAGATACGCAGTATTTT

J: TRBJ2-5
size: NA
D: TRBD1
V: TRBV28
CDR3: CASSSDRGVQETQYF
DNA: TGTGCCAGCAGTTCAGACAGGGGGGTTCAAGAGACCCAGTACTTC

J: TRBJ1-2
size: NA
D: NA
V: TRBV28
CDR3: CASSLYTYGYTF
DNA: TGTGCCAGCAGTTTATACACATATGGCTACACCTTC